One and the same sample provided the 8 T cell receptor beta chains below, sequenced in a study of T cell responses to AZD1222 COVID-19 vaccine. The table came from immunoSEQ multiplex PCR; TCRdb's copy has only in-frame clones and leaves some out. In the table there are 130,000 or so clones, around 91% of which are singletons. The source material was peripheral blood, sampled on day 0 of AZD1222 vaccination. The receptors stem from an adult in good health.

This sequence joins TRBV29-1 and TRBJ1-1; maybe TRBD1 (6 bases). The CDR3 is made up of 13 amino acids. The V gene's germline CDR1 is SQVTM and CDR2 ANQGSEA. Trimming left V 3 bases short and J 0 bases short, with 8 bases between. CDR3 amino acids: CSVEGALNTEAFF. The CDR3 region has the DNA TGCAGCGTTGAGGGGGCTTTGAACACTGAAGCTTTCTTT.

The chain joins TRBV11-3 to TRBJ1-1; D gene unclear. V gave up 4 bases and J gave up 4 bases, with 22 bases separating them. The CDR3 loop spans 17 amino acids. CDR1 SGHNT and CDR2 YENEEA come from the germline V gene. The CDR3 reads CASSSRRARPLGTEAFF. The CDR3 DNA reads TGTGCCAGCAGCTCTCGGCGCGCGAGGCCTCTTGGCACTGAAGCTTTCTTT.

The chain combines TRBV18 with TRBJ1-1; D is unresolved. Germline lookup yields CDR1 KGHSH and CDR2 LQKENI. The CDR3 is 14 residues long. Trimming removed 3 bases at V and 4 bases at J, with 12 bases between. In nucleotides, the CDR3 is TGTGCCAGCTCACCCGGAACCCGAGCCACTGAAGCTTTCTTT. Amino acids: CASSPGTRATEAFF.

The rearrangement joins TRBV6-1 to TRBJ2-3, with TRBD2 matching over 13 bases. The CDR3 length is 17 residues. V was clipped by 2 bases and J by 1 base; unmatched bases: 3. Per the germline V gene, CDR1 is MNHNS and CDR2 is SASEGT. CDR3 in amino acids: CASSERGTSGGTDTQYF. For the CDR3, the DNA is TGTGCCAGCAGTGAAAGGGGGACTAGCGGGGGCACAGATACGCAGTATTTT.

The J gene is TRBJ1-2, the V gene TRBV6-6; TRBD1 might be the D (6 bases). The CDR3 consists of 14 residues. The germline V and J ends were trimmed by 2 bases and 4 bases, with 11 bases remaining between them. Looked up from germline, CDR1 is MNHNY and CDR2 is SVGAGI (reference sequence). The CDR3 DNA reads TGTGCCAGCAGTTACGGGGGCAGTACCTATGGCTACACCTTC. It is translated as CASSYGGSTYGYTF.

The V gene is TRBV10-3, the J gene TRBJ2-1; 8 bases agree with TRBD2. This CDR3 has 16 residues. Looked up from germline, CDR1 is ENHRY and CDR2 is SYGVKD. J was trimmed by 7 bases and V by 5 bases; bases with no gene match: 13. As DNA, the CDR3 is TGTGCCATCAGTCCGGGGGGGCCTATGGTTTTGAATGAGCAGTTCTTC. As protein: CAISPGGPMVLNEQFF.

This chain connects TRBV19 to TRBJ2-2; D remains unclear. V lost 7 bases and J lost 7, with 22 bases in between. The CDR3 is 16 amino acids. Germline CDR1 reads LNHDA; CDR2 reads SQIVND (reference sequence). The DNA for the CDR3 is TGTGCCAGTACCCCCCTGAGCTCCTCCAGGAACGGGGAGCTGTTTTTT. It is translated as CASTPLSSSRNGELFF.

In DNA form, the CDR3 reads TGCAGCGTTGAAGCGTCAGTTTCCGGGGAGCTGTTTTTT. As protein: CSVEASVSGELFF. This chain connects TRBV29-1 to TRBJ2-2; D gene uncertain. Per the germline V gene, CDR1 is SQVTM and CDR2 is ANQGSEA. Trimming shortened V by 1 base and J by 6 bases, and 9 bases separated the two germline ends. CDR3 size: 13 residues.